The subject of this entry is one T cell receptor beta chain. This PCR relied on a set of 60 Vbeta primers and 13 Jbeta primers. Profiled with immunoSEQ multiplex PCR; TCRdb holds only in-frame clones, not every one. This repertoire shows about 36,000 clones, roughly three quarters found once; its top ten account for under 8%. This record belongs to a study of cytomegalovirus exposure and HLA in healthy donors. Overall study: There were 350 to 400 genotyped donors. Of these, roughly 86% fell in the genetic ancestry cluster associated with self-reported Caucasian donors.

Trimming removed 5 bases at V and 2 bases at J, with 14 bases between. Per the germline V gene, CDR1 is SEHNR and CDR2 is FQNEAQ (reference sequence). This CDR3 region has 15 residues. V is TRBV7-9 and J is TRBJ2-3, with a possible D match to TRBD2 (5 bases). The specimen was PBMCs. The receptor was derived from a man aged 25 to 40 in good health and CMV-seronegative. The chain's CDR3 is CASSPSRTSTDTQYF. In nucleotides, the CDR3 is TGTGCCAGCAGCCCTAGCCGGACCTCCACAGATACGCAGTATTTT.